This entry concerns a single T cell receptor (beta chain). As yet, its antigen is unknown. TCRdb's table, derived via immunoSEQ multiplex PCR, lists solely in-frame clones and lacks some. This repertoire shows about 2.3 million clones, just under 95% found once; its top ten account for 0.37%. The sample comes from a study of shared clonotypes between healthy human individuals. The wider study: Each donor's CD8 memory used one plate, CD8 naive two, each CD4 subset three. Study-wide results and limits: Represented diversity, genetic and exposure-history alike, was limited by few donors. Sampling used blood alone; tissue repertoires probably differ.

Trimming stripped 5 bases from V and 3 bases from J, with 29 bases between. CDR1 and CDR2 from the germline V gene are MDHEN and SYDVKM. The CDR3 sequence is 19 residues long. Specimen: naive CD4+ T cells from PBMCs. Subset here: CD45RA+ positively selected. V usage is TRBV28 and J usage is TRBJ2-7; D call uncertain. The sequence derives from a man between 18 and 29 years old in good health. Some clones in this sample may be carry-over from other donors' samples. The CDR3 sequence: CASSQTPKYIEITFYEQYF. DNA of the CDR3: TGTGCCAGCAGTCAGACACCGAAATATATAGAAATCACCTTCTACGAGCAGTACTTC.